What follows describes a single T cell receptor beta chain. Germline V CDR1 and CDR2: KGHDR, SFDVKD. This CDR3 has 18 amino acids. V was clipped by 4 bases and J by 3 bases; unmatched bases: 8. These data are taken from a study of blood T cell repertoires in COVID-19. Study overall: Samples came from the United States, Italy and Spain, spanning acute and convalescent COVID-19. PBMCs, B-cell-depleted T cells, or T cells provided the cDNA or gDNA that made up the material.

As handled by the study authors: From reference gene primer amplification, estimates of nucleated cell counts were derived. This table comes from immunoSEQ multiplex PCR, and its TCRdb copy is limited to in-frame clones, with some not included. V and J calls and clone size are those listed in that table; D and trimming were worked out from the DNA. Of 200,000 or so clones listed, about 80% are singletons. This TCR was sampled from a human donor with acute or convalescent COVID-19. The donor label of this sample is uncertain. The V gene is TRBV24-1, the J gene TRBJ2-3; 14 bases fit TRBD2. The sample was peripheral blood. The CDR3 here is CATSDAGTSGRGTDTQYF. For the CDR3, the DNA is TGTGCCACCAGTGACGCCGGGACTAGCGGGAGAGGAACAGATACGCAGTATTTT.